What follows is one TCR beta chain and its context. This record comes from a study of blood T cell repertoires in COVID-19. Study summary: PBMCs, B-cell-depleted T cells, or T cells provided the cDNA or gDNA that made up the material.

This CDR3 is 14 amino acids long. Germline CDR1 and CDR2: SNHLY and FYNNEI. V was pared by 2 bases and J by 3 bases, with 10 bases between. Study processing details: Using reference gene primer amplification, nucleated cell counts were estimated. The method was immunoSEQ multiplex PCR; TCRdb's version includes in-frame clones alone and lacks a portion of them. D and trimming were read from the DNA, whereas the V and J calls and clone size are those reported in that table. The sample records some 250,000 clones, roughly 80% being singletons. This receptor was taken from an elderly woman with acute or convalescent COVID-19. This rearrangement joins TRBV2 to TRBJ1-1, with TRBD1 as a possible D gene (6 bases). The sequenced material came from peripheral blood. CDR3 in amino acids: CASSEQGLYTEAFF. The CDR3 DNA reads TGTGCCAGCAGTGAACAGGGGCTTTACACTGAAGCTTTCTTT.